This TCR beta chain originates from a study of T cell changes during pregnancy in multiple sclerosis. Some clones are missing from TCRdb's copy, which holds only in-frame ones; the method was immunoSEQ multiplex PCR. The sample lists about 36,000 clones; roughly nine tenths were seen once. V lost 0 bases, J lost 4 bases, and 15 bases lay in between. Germline V gene lookup returns CDR1 ENHRY and CDR2 SYGVKD. The CDR3 has 17 amino acids. Sequencing was performed on CD4+ T cells from peripheral blood mononuclear cells, taken after pregnancy. The sequence derives from a female donor with multiple sclerosis, enrolled in a pregnancy study. V usage is TRBV10-3 and J usage is TRBJ1-4; a possible D gene is TRBD1 (6 bases). CDR3 protein: CAISESTRAGVNEKLFF. The CDR3 nucleotides are TGTGCCATCAGTGAGTCGACTCGGGCAGGGGTTAATGAAAAACTGTTTTTT.